This T cell receptor beta chain was identified in a study of OX40 agonist ivuxolimab in advanced cancers. V was shortened by 6 bases and J by 0 bases, with 6 bases between the two germline ends. The CDR3 is made up of 13 amino acids. Germline CDR1 is SGHTA and CDR2 is FQGNSA. Sequencing used immunoSEQ multiplex PCR; TCRdb keeps in-frame clones, though not all of them. The data show approximately 91,000 clones, 80% to 90% seen once. Source: CD4+ or CD8+ T cells sorted from blood, taken in a trial of the OX40 agonist ivuxolimab. The chain recombines TRBV7-2 with TRBJ1-5, with D unresolved. This receptor was obtained from an adult with an advanced solid tumor such as melanoma, head and neck, liver or kidney cancer. The CDR3 protein is CASSRDSNQPQHF. The DNA for the CDR3 is TGTGCCAGCAGTAGGGATAGCAATCAGCCCCAGCATTTT.